This T cell receptor beta chain was captured by sequencing in a study of cytomegalovirus exposure and HLA in healthy donors (dated by TCRdb to 2017 to 2019). As for the study more broadly: In an earlier analysis of 587 of the donors, 276 Gb of sequence data and approximately 120 million unique TCR beta sequences from some 170 million T cells were reported. Among the roughly 400 genotyped donors, 75% to 90% belonged to the genetic ancestry cluster associated with self-reported Caucasian donors. Roughly 5 DR-DQ haplotypes were handled as single units for association and clustering because linkage in the cohort was strong. Every discovery cohort repertoire had been produced on one sequencing platform. The study aimed to test whether signatures of past pathogen exposure could be identified by cataloging public T cell receptors. In the later analysis, no new phenotypic data were used to find candidate immune exposures; instead, reliance was placed on TCR beta sequences and their occurrence across donors. An earlier analysis of approximately 580 of the donors used high-throughput TCR beta sequencing to judge whether each TCR beta V gene segment behaved as functional or pseudogenic. Alongside the repertoire data, information on donor age, sex, ethnicity and CMV serostatus was compiled. Besides the first cohort of 500 to 700 subjects, a separate validation cohort made up of 120 or so different subjects was used. Approximately 330 gigabases of sequencing data and around 90 million unique TCR sequences made up an early release that covered under 750 HLA-typed donors. Among about 370 genotyped donors of the cohort, an average of approximately 220,000 unique TCR beta nucleotide sequences was sequenced per donor, of which about 18% were non-productive. Using immunosequencing, the study profiled T cell repertoires from 500 to 800 subjects and related those repertoires to cytomegalovirus serostatus. HLA typing covered class I and class II loci at four-digit resolution. A later genetic analysis used genome-wide SNP genotypes for about 65% of the 666 donors, treating that subset as a discovery cohort. The number of typed donors differed by locus: about 620-630 for A, B, C, DRB1 and DQB1; 500 to 550 for DQA1; 606 for DPA1; and some 450 for DPB1. High-throughput TCR immunosequencing, statistical association of individual TCRs with disease status, and machine learning were combined to predict cytomegalovirus infection status. In a later analysis, previously published TCR beta repertoires from 666 donors were re-analyzed and high-resolution HLA genotyping was added so that TCR occurrence patterns could be studied.

Libraries were made using the immunoSEQ multiplex PCR assay. The multiplex PCR relied on a mix of 60 forward primers for TCR Vbeta segments and 13 reverse primers for TCR Jbeta segments. A multiplex PCR assay on genomic DNA amplified the CDR3 region of rearranged TCR beta genes. The Illumina HiSeq System was used to sequence the amplified TCR beta libraries as 87-base-pair reads. The source study handled its data this way. Across the 700 or so repertoires, a later analysis counted about 81 million unique TCR beta chains, around 10 million of which were shared by at least two donors. Raw reads were error-corrected and collapsed into unique sequences with a nearest-neighbor algorithm that merged closely related sequences to remove PCR and sequencing errors. To assign V, D and J gene segments, CDR3 sequences were aligned to IMGT reference sequences. For a sequence to be retained, at least a six-nucleotide match to both a V gene segment and a J gene segment was required. A rearrangement was called productive if the CDR3 had no stop codons and remained in frame with V and J, and every other rearrangement was called non-productive. Following IMGT convention, CDR3 was defined as the stretch from the second conserved V-encoded cysteine up to the conserved J-encoded phenylalanine. In an earlier analysis of around 600 of the donors, sequences lacking an unambiguous match to a single V gene segment were excluded. An earlier analysis of several hundred of the donors called V segments functional above 56.7% productive rearrangements and segregating when the between-donor standard deviation exceeded 5%. To diagnose cytomegalovirus status from the catalog of TCR beta chain sequences, a statistical classification framework was built. V and J gene assignment, in a later analysis, came from comparing TCR nucleotide sequences with IMGT/GENE-DB human TR gene sequences. Using the TCRdist pipeline, a later analysis assigned CDR3 sequences along with most-parsimonious VDJ recombination scenarios. A later analysis defined each TCR beta chain by its CDR3 amino acid sequence plus V-gene family, and excluded reads lacking a unique V-gene family. To address suspected cross-contamination and a sequencing artifact, a later analysis removed a few hundred highly shared, low-generation-probability nucleotide sequences. In a later analysis, a clonal expansion index was calculated for each public chain from normalized within-repertoire ranks of inferred template counts. Generation probabilities in a later analysis came from a VDJ recombination model fitted to out-of-frame rearrangements, and those results were checked against IGoR. In a later analysis, TCR-TCR, TCR-HLA and TCR-CMV co-occurrence was scored with hypergeometric tests, and a repertoire-size bias correction was applied to TCR pairs. In a later analysis, false discovery rates were estimated by permuting HLA or CMV assignments 20 times. In a later analysis, co-occurring TCRs were grouped using DBSCAN, with TCRdist sequence similarity added in when clustering inside HLA-allele-positive subsets. Co-occurrence clustering excluded repertoires with fewer than 30,000 or more than 120,000 public chains, plus five with anomalous nucleotide sharing. This is the immuneACCESS table as TCRdb keeps it, with only in-frame sequences that have V and J called. A part of the clones is gone; compared with another copy, unresolved V genes explain less than half, and the rest is unexplained. That table supplies the V and J calls and clone size; D and trimming were determined from the DNA. This sample comprises 150,000 to 200,000 clones, around 77% of them detected only once. Around 2.2% of the sample is taken by the ten largest.

Points the paper makes about the study in general: It was suggested by the authors that the approach could potentially be generalized to other disease states and immunological phenotypes. An association between a missense DCLRE1C variant and V-gene and J-gene trimming of TCR beta chains was found in a later genetic analysis and replicated in an independent cohort. A cluster of highly shared sequence variants was judged likely to be a technical artifact of the sequencing pipeline. In a later analysis, most CMV-associated TCR beta chains were found to appear HLA-restricted, with HLA associations seemingly driven largely by CMV exposure. A further reported finding was that TCR beta sequences accurately predicted the HLA-A and HLA-B alleles for most subjects in the first cohort. Most TCR sequences were seen in very few donors, while some public TCRs were found in many individuals. A total of some 180 TCR beta chains were listed by the study as associated with cytomegalovirus. In an earlier analysis of some 500 of the donors, most TCR beta V segments were observed in productive rearrangements about 87% or about 30% of the time, broadly matching IMGT annotations. In a later analysis, several top co-occurrence clusters were reported to appear linked to parvovirus B19, influenza, CMV and Epstein-Barr virus. Cytomegalovirus status was reported to be diagnosed by the classifier with high specificity and sensitivity in both the original and validation cohorts. In vitro tests confirmed that a few of the cytomegalovirus-associated TCR beta chains recognize cytomegalovirus antigens. When HLA alleles, especially DR and DQ, strongly co-occurred, TCR associations were difficult to assign to individual alleles. Presence/absence analyses assumed roughly uniform sequencing depth across donors, an assumption that may not hold. Linkage disequilibrium might explain the correlated functional status among segregating V segments, but an unknown experimental factor could not be excluded. In a later analysis, TCR association rates were found to vary across HLA loci, with the most associated TCRs seen for DRB1 alleles and the fewest for HLA-C alleles. This cohort had only TCR beta chains sequenced, and the lack of alpha or paired-chain data limited which features could be detected. A later analysis associated roughly 17,000 TCR beta sequences with specific HLA alleles at a false discovery rate of 0.05. Compared with the approximately 600-donor mean, donors in an Asian-associated ancestry cluster had fewer N-insertions in productive TCRs, according to a later genetic analysis. Because HLA typing was unavailable for some donors at each locus, only the typed subset was used in association tests. Immune exposure information for the cohort was limited to CMV serostatus. Because the 87-base-pair reads could not distinguish some IMGT-functional V segments, including TRBV6-2 and TRBV6-3, those segments were excluded. Because counts were too low, roughly 17 rarely observed V segments, including chromosome 9 orphons, were left out of the earlier analysis of 587 of the donors. A later analysis found that HLA-associated TCR beta chains were more clonally expanded and had lower generation probabilities than equally common non-associated chains.

Details on this clone: The specificity of this receptor is unknown. Base qualities were left out, and no much larger clone turns up one base away.

CDR1 and CDR2 (MNHNS, SASEGT) derive from the germline V gene. V drops 4 bases and J drops 2 bases, leaving 9 bases in between. Inclusive of the bounding cysteine and phenylalanine, the CDR3 is 15 residues long. Kept here is only the CDR3 DNA, which spans 45 bases and is read in frame from base 1. The cohort was made up of approximately 670 healthy bone marrow donors. All cohort members were sampled while nominally healthy, although unrecorded immune exposures were likely present. The donor was CMV seronegative and was included in the group of hundreds of seronegative cohort members. A peripheral blood sample was provided by each donor, and peripheral blood mononuclear cells were used for TCR beta sequencing. The Qiagen DNeasy Blood Extraction Kit was used to extract genomic DNA from the blood cell samples.

The source of this sequence is a man between 60 and 70 years old in good health and CMV-seronegative. The chain was built from TRBV6-1 and TRBJ2-6; a weak D assignment points to TRBD2 (6 bases agree). The sample taken for sequencing was PBMCs. The DNA reads as follows: TGTGCCAGCAGTGTTTGGGGGGCTGGGGCCAACGTCCTGACTTTC. The translation is CASSVWGAGANVLTF.